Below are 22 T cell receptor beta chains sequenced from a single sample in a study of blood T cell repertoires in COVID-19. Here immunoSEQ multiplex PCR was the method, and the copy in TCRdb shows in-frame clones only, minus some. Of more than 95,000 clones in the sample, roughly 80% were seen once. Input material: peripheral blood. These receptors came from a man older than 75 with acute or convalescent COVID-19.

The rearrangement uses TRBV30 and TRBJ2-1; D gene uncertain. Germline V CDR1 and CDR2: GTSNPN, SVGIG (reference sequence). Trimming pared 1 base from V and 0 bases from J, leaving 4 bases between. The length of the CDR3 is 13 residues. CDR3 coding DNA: TGTGCCTGGAGTGGGAGCTCCTACAATGAGCAGTTCTTC. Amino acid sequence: CAWSGSSYNEQFF.

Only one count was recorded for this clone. The chain's CDR3 is CASSVGQGNYGYTF. The CDR3 bases are TGTGCCAGCAGTGTAGGACAGGGGAACTATGGCTACACCTTC. The chain carries TRBV27 and TRBJ1-2; 9 positions agree with TRBD1. The CDR3 loop spans 14 amino acids. The germline gives CDR1 MNHEY, CDR2 SMNVEV (reference sequence). Germline trimming cut 5 bases from V and 2 bases from J; bases unmatched to any gene: 3.

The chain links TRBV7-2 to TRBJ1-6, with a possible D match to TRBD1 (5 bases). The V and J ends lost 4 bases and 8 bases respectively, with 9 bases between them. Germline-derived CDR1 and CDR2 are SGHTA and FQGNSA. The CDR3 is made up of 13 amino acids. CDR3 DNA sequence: TGTGCCAGCAGCTATGCAGGGCATTCACCCCTCCACTTT. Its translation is CASSYAGHSPLHF.

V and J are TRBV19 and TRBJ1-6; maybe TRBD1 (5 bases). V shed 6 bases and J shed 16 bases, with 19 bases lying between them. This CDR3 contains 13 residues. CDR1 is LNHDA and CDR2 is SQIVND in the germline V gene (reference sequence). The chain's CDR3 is CASRGGVKIPLHF. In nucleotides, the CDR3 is TGTGCCAGTAGGGGGGGAGTGAAGATACCGCTCCACTTT.

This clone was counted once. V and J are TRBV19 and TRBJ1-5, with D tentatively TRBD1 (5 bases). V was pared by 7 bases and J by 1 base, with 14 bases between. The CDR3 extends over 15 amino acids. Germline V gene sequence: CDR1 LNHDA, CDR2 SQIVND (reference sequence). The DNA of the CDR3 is TGTGCCAGTATTAGGCAAGGACACAGCAATCAGCCCCAGCATTTT. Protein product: CASIRQGHSNQPQHF.

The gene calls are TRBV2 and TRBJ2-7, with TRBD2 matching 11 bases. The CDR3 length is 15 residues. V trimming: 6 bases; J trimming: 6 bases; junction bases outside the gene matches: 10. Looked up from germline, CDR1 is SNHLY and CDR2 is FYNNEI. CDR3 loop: CASRNIAGGPGEQYF. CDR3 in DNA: TGTGCCAGCAGGAATATAGCGGGAGGGCCTGGCGAGCAGTACTTC.

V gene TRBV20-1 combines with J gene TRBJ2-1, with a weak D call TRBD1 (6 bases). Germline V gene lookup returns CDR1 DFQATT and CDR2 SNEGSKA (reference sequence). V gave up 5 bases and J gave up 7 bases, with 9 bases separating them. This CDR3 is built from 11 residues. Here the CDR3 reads CSAQRGNEQFF. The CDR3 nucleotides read TGCAGTGCTCAAAGGGGGAATGAGCAGTTCTTC.

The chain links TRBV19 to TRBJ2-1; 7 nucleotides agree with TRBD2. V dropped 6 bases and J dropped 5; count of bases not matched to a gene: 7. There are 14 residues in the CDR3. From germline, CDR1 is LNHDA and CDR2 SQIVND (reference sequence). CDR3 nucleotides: TGTGCCAGTAGGCCGGGACTATCGGACAATGAGCAGTTCTTC. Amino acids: CASRPGLSDNEQFF.

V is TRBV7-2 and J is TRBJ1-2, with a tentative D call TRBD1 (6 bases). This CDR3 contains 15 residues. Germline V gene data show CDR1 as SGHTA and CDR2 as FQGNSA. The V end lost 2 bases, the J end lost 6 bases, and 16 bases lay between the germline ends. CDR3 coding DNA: TGTGCCAGCAGCTTATCACCAGCTTACAGGGATGGCTACACCTTC. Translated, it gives CASSLSPAYRDGYTF.

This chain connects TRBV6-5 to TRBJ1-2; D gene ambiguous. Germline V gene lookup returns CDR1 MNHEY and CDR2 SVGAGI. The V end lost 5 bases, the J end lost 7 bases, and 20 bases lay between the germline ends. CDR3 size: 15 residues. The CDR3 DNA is TGTGCCAGCAGTCAATCAGAAGTTAGCGGTAGTGGCTACACCTTC. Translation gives CASSQSEVSGSGYTF.

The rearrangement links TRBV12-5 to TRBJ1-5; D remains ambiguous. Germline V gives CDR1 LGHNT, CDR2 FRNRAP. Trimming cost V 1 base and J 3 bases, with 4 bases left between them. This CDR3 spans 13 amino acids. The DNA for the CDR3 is TGTGCTAGTGGTTTGGGGCCCAATCAGCCCCAGCATTTT. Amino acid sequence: CASGLGPNQPQHF.

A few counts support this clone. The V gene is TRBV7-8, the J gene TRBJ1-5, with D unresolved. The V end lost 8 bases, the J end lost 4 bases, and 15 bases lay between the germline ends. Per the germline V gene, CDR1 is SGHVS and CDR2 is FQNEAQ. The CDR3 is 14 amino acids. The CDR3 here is CASLNGRGNQPQHF. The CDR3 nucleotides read TGTGCCAGCTTAAACGGGCGCGGGAATCAGCCCCAGCATTTT.

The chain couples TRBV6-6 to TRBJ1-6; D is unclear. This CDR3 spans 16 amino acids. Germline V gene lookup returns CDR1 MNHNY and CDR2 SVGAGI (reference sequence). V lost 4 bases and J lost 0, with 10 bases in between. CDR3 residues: CASSFLTGSYNSPLHF. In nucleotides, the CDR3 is TGTGCCAGCAGTTTCCTCACGGGCTCCTATAATTCACCCCTCCACTTT.

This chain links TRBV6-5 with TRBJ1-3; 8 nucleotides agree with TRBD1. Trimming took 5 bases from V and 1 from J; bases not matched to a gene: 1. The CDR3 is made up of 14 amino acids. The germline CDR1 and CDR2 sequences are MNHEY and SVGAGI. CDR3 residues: CASSRQGSGNTIYF. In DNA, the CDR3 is TGTGCCAGCAGTAGACAGGGGTCTGGAAACACCATATATTTT.

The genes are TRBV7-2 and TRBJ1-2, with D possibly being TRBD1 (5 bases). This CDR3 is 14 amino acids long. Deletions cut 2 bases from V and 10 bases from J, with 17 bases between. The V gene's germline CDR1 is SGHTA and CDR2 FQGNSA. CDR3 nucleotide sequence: TGTGCCAGCAGCTTATCACCGGGACTCCAAACCTACACCTTC. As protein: CASSLSPGLQTYTF.

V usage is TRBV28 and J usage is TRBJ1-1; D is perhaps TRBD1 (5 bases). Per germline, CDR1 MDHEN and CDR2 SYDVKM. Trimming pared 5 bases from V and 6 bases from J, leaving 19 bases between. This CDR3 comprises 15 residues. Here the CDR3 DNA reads TGTGCCAGCAGTGAGGACATACGTTGGGGCGCTGAAGCTTTCTTT. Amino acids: CASSEDIRWGAEAFF.

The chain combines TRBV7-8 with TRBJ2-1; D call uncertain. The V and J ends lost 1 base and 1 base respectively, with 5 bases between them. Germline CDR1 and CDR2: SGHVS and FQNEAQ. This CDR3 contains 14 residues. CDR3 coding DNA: TGTGCCAGCAGCTTAGTTACTTCCTACAATGAGCAGTTCTTC. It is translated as CASSLVTSYNEQFF.

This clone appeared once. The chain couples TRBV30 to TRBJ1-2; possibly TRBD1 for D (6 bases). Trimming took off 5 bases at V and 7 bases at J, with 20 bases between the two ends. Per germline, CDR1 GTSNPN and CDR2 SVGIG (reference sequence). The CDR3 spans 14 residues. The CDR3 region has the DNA TGTGCCTGGGGTAAACAGAACCCGACAGGTGGCTACACCTTC. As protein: CAWGKQNPTGGYTF.

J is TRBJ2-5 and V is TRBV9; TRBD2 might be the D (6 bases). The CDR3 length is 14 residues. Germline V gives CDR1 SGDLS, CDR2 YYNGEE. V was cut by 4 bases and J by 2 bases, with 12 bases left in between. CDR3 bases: TGTGCCAGCAGCACCGGGACTTCACAAGAGACCCAGTACTTC. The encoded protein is CASSTGTSQETQYF.

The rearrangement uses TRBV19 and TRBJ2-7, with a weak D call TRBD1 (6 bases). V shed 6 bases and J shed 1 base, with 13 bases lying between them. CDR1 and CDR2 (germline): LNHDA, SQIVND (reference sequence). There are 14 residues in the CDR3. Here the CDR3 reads CASSETGFSYEQYF. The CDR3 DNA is TGTGCCAGTAGCGAGACAGGATTTTCCTACGAGCAGTACTTC.

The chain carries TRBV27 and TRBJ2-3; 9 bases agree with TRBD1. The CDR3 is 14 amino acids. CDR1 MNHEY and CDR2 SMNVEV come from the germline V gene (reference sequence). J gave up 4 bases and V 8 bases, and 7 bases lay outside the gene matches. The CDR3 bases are TGTGCCAGCGGGGGGACAGGGATACCAGATACGCAGTATTTT. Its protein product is CASGGTGIPDTQYF.

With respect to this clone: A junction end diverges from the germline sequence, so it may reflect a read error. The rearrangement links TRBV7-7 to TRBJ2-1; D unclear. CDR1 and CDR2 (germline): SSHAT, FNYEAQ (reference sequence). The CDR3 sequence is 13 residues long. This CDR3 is CASSLGAFYEQFF. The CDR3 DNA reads TGTGCTAGCAGCTTAGGCGCCTTTTATGAGCAGTTCTTC.